The 16 T cell receptor beta chains below come from one sample, sequenced in a study of persistence of HIV-infected CD4 T cells. This was the immunoSEQ version 4 assay in survey mode. Clones were sequenced by immunoSEQ multiplex PCR, and TCRdb holds only the in-frame ones, with some missing. The sample consists of about 41,000 clones, about 84% of them appearing once. These receptors have no known antigen. An overlapping HIV-1 Gag peptide pool stimulated these cells at about 0.94 ug/peptide/mL. Memory cells lacking CD40L and CD69 with high CD45RO were sorted. This specimen was CD4+ T cells sorted from PBMCs after approximately 18-hour stimulation, taken from a patient who received antiretroviral therapy. Source of these receptors: an adult man with HIV who was CMV-seropositive.

In its sample, this clone was seen once. The rearrangement joins TRBV19 to TRBJ2-3, with 7 bases that match TRBD2. Trimming at V came to 5 bases and at J to 4 bases, leaving 9 bases not matched to a gene. This CDR3 comprises 15 residues. Germline V lookup: CDR1 LNHDA, CDR2 SQIVND (reference sequence). The CDR3 spells CASSLQGAGADTQYF. CDR3 DNA sequence: TGTGCCAGTAGTCTCCAGGGTGCGGGGGCAGATACGCAGTATTTT.

The table lists this clone with a count of one. This sequence joins TRBV13 and TRBJ2-1; D gene unclear. Germline V CDR1 and CDR2: PRHDT, FYEKMQ (reference sequence). V lost 0 bases and J lost 9, with 3 bases in between. The CDR3 runs to 11 residues. The CDR3 loop reads CASSLGTEQFF. The CDR3 nucleotides read TGTGCCAGCAGCTTAGGGACTGAGCAGTTCTTC.

The gene calls are TRBV19 and TRBJ1-3, with D unresolved. Deletions cut 3 bases from V and 4 bases from J, with 16 bases between. The CDR3 consists of 16 residues. CDR1 is LNHDA and CDR2 is SQIVND in the germline V gene (reference sequence). The CDR3 sequence: CASSMSAGFGGNTIYF. The DNA for the CDR3 is TGTGCCAGTAGTATGAGTGCCGGATTTGGCGGAAACACCATATATTTT. The full variable domain, rest sourced from reference TRBV19 and TRBJ1-3, is DGGITQSPKYLFRKEGQNVTLSCEQNLNHDAMYWYRQDPGQGLRLIYYSQIVNDFQKGDIAEGYSVSREKKESFPLTVTSAQKNPTAFYLCASSMSAGFGGNTIYFGEGSWLTVV.

The J gene is TRBJ1-1, the V gene TRBV30; TRBD1 matches at 7 bases. V gave up 5 bases and J gave up 1 base; unmatched junction bases: 4. Germline CDR1 and CDR2: GTSNPN and SVGIG (reference sequence). The CDR3 consists of 13 residues. In DNA, the CDR3 is TGTGCCTGGGGTAGACAGGGGAACACTGAAGCTTTCTTT. Residues: CAWGRQGNTEAFF.

The V gene is TRBV5-1, the J gene TRBJ2-7; TRBD1 matches 10 bases. Per the germline V gene, CDR1 is SGHRS and CDR2 is YFSETQ. The CDR3 sequence is 15 residues long. Trimming took 2 bases from V and 6 from J; bases not matched to a gene: 8. CDR3 sequence: CASSLPGQGRSEQYF. CDR3 coding DNA: TGCGCCAGCAGCTTACCGGGACAGGGGCGGTCCGAGCAGTACTTC.

The V call is TRBV10-3, the J call TRBJ2-1; D might be TRBD1 (6 bases). CDR3 length: 14 amino acids. Trimming stripped 7 bases from V and 6 bases from J, with 16 bases between. CDR1 and CDR2 (germline): ENHRY, SYGVKD. Written as DNA, the CDR3 is TGTGCCATCAAAAACAGGGTGGACGGCAATGAGCAGTTCTTC. Amino acid sequence: CAIKNRVDGNEQFF.

The chain is built from TRBV27 and TRBJ1-5; D is unresolved. Germline V lookup: CDR1 MNHEY, CDR2 SMNVEV (reference sequence). The CDR3 spans 14 residues. V lost 2 bases and J 1 base, leaving 6 bases between the germline ends. The CDR3 DNA reads TGTGCCAGCAGTTTAGGGCCAAGCAATCAGCCCCAGCATTTT. Translation: CASSLGPSNQPQHF.

The chain employs TRBV6-5 and TRBJ2-3, with 8 bases lining up with TRBD2. V lost 5 bases, J lost 3 bases, and 4 bases stayed unmatched. Germline loops: CDR1 MNHEY, CDR2 SVGAGI. The CDR3 is 14 amino acids. CDR3 DNA sequence: TGTGCCAGCAGTCTTAGCGGGGAAACAGATACGCAGTATTTT. Translation gives CASSLSGETDTQYF.

This chain uses TRBV14 with TRBJ2-3, with 8 bases lining up with TRBD1. V shed 6 bases and J 5 bases; nucleotides not matched to a gene: 4. Looked up from germline, CDR1 is SGHDN and CDR2 is FVKESK. The CDR3 has 13 residues. This CDR3 reads CASRATGVDTQYF. The CDR3 bases are TGTGCCAGCAGGGCGACAGGGGTAGATACGCAGTATTTT.

This clone appeared a single time. The chain employs TRBV7-2 and TRBJ2-3; 8 bases align to TRBD2. Germline V gene lookup returns CDR1 SGHTA and CDR2 FQGNSA. There are 14 residues in the CDR3. The junction had 7 bases not matched to a gene; V was cut back by 6 bases and J by 5 bases. The CDR3 spells CASRTGGPLDTQYF. CDR3 DNA: TGTGCCAGCAGAACGGGGGGGCCCTTAGATACGCAGTATTTT.

The rearrangement uses TRBV9 and TRBJ1-2; 7 bases fit TRBD1. The CDR3 runs to 16 residues. CDR1 SGDLS and CDR2 YYNGEE come from the germline V gene. V was clipped by 4 bases and J by 4 bases; unmatched bases: 13. The CDR3, as DNA: TGTGCCAGCAGCCCCCGTGGACAGGAAAGGAGCTATGGCTACACCTTC. Its protein product is CASSPRGQERSYGYTF.

The rearrangement joins TRBV4-2 to TRBJ2-2, with D possibly matching TRBD2 (6 bases). The V end was cut by 2 bases, the J end by 6 bases, with 25 bases between. The CDR3 contains 19 residues. Germline CDR1 and CDR2: LGHNA and YNFKEQ. CDR3 DNA: TGTGCCAGCAGCCAACCTAGCCGGGGTAGGGACTGGGGGGCCGGGGAGCTGTTTTTT. Residues: CASSQPSRGRDWGAGELFF.

With regard to this clone: The junction does not match germline at one end; this may be a read error. V and J are TRBV20-1 and TRBJ2-5, with D unresolved. CDR3 length: 10 amino acids. Germline assignment: CDR1 DFQATT and CDR2 SNEGSKA (reference sequence). The CDR3 region has the DNA TGCAGTGCCAGAGAGGAGACCCAGTACTTC. Protein: CSAREETQYF.

This clone was seen once. The chain carries TRBV2 and TRBJ1-2; 7 nucleotides match TRBD1. The V and J ends lost 5 bases and 2 bases, in that order; junction bases with no gene match: 8. Per the germline V gene, CDR1 is SNHLY and CDR2 is FYNNEI. This CDR3 contains 15 residues. CDR3 in DNA: TGTGCCAGCAGTATGACAGGGTACAGCAACTATGGCTACACCTTC. Protein sequence: CASSMTGYSNYGYTF.

The chain couples TRBV5-1 to TRBJ2-3; 9 bases align to TRBD2. V dropped 4 bases and J dropped 3; count of bases not matched to a gene: 6. From germline, CDR1 is SGHRS and CDR2 YFSETQ. The CDR3 is made up of 15 amino acids. The CDR3 protein is CASSLGLAGTDTQYF. The CDR3 DNA sequence: TGCGCCAGCAGCCTTGGCCTAGCGGGAACAGATACGCAGTATTTT.

The chain links TRBV30 to TRBJ1-2; unclear D gene. V lost 4 bases to trimming and J lost 1 base, with 13 bases between them. Germline lookup yields CDR1 GTSNPN and CDR2 SVGIG (reference sequence). The CDR3 spans 14 residues. The CDR3 nucleotides are TGTGCCTGGATATACGGGGATTTTAACTATGGCTACACCTTC. It encodes CAWIYGDFNYGYTF. Supplemented by reference TRBV30 and TRBJ1-2, the full variable domain reads SQTIHQWPATLVQPVGSPLSLECTVEGTSNPNLYWYRQAAGRGLQLLFYSVGIGQISSEVPQNLSASRPQDRQFILSSKKLLLSDSGFYLCAWIYGDFNYGYTFGSGTRLTVV.